This T cell receptor beta chain was sequenced during a study of cytomegalovirus exposure and HLA in healthy donors listed by TCRdb under 2017. About the study as a whole: In an earlier analysis of around 540 of the donors, 276 Gb of sequence data and 95 million to 130 million unique TCR beta sequences from roughly 190 million T cells were reported. Because of strong linkage in the cohort, roughly five DR-DQ haplotypes were treated as single units for association and clustering. Genome-wide SNP genotypes for about 65% of the 666 donors were used in a later genetic analysis, which treated that subset as a discovery cohort. To predict cytomegalovirus infection status, the study brought together high-throughput TCR immunosequencing, statistical association of individual TCRs with disease status, and machine learning. The genetic ancestry cluster associated with self-reported Caucasian donors included roughly 84% of the roughly 360 genotyped donors. In a later analysis, previously published TCR beta repertoires from several hundred donors were re-analyzed and high-resolution HLA genotyping was added so that TCR occurrence patterns could be studied. The number of donors typed differed by locus, with roughly 629-640 for A, B, C, DRB1 and DQB1, around 560 for DQA1, under 610 for DPA1, and around 430 for DPB1. The study profiled the T cell repertoires of under 850 subjects by immunosequencing and related them to cytomegalovirus serostatus. Across roughly 420 genotyped donors of the cohort, an average of approximately 200,000 unique TCR beta nucleotide sequences per donor were sequenced, and 15% to 20% of those sequences were non-productive. In the later analysis, no new phenotypic data were used to find candidate immune exposures; instead, reliance was placed on TCR beta sequences and their occurrence across donors. Alongside the repertoire data, information on donor age, sex, ethnicity and CMV serostatus was compiled. All discovery cohort repertoires had been generated using a single sequencing platform. An earlier analysis of about 620 of the donors applied high-throughput TCR beta sequencing to assess whether each TCR beta V gene segment acted as functional or pseudogenic. Along with the roughly 670-subject first cohort, a separate validation cohort of over 90 different subjects was used. An early release that covered 500 to 800 HLA-typed donors contained about 300 gigabases of sequencing data and 70 million to 100 million unique TCR sequences. The study was designed to test whether signatures of past pathogen exposure could be identified by cataloging public T cell receptors. Class I and class II HLA loci were covered by the typing at four-digit resolution.

Trimming accounts for 1 base at V and 8 bases at J, while the number of junction bases matched to no gene is 10. The CDR3 measures 18 amino acids from cysteine to phenylalanine. The only DNA kept is the CDR3, 54 bases in frame from the first base. Sequences MGHRA (CDR1) and YSYEKL (CDR2) are obtained from the germline V gene. The library was made by the immunoSEQ multiplex PCR assay. A mixture of 60 forward primers for TCR Vbeta segments and 13 reverse primers for TCR Jbeta segments was used in the multiplex PCR. The CDR3 region of rearranged TCR beta genes was amplified from genomic DNA by a multiplex PCR assay. The amplified TCR beta libraries were sequenced on the Illumina HiSeq System as 87-base-pair reads. The published analysis was carried out like this. A later analysis counted tens of millions of unique TCR beta chains across the 666 repertoires, and around 9.9 million of these chains were shared by at least two donors. To remove PCR and sequencing errors, raw reads were error-corrected and collapsed into unique sequences using a nearest-neighbor algorithm that merged closely related sequences. V, D and J gene segments were assigned by aligning CDR3 sequences to IMGT reference sequences. For a sequence to be retained, at least a six-nucleotide match to both a V gene segment and a J gene segment was required. A rearrangement counted as productive if the CDR3 had no stop codons and remained in frame with V and J, and every other rearrangement counted as non-productive. CDR3 was defined according to IMGT convention as the region running from the second conserved V-encoded cysteine to the conserved J-encoded phenylalanine. The earlier analysis of about 570 of the donors excluded any sequence lacking an unambiguous match to a single V gene segment. An earlier analysis of approximately 590 of the donors classified V segments as functional when productive rearrangements were above 56.7% and as segregating when the standard deviation between donors was above 5%. A statistical classification framework was built for diagnosing cytomegalovirus status from the catalog of TCR beta chain sequences. In a later analysis, TCR nucleotide sequences were compared against IMGT/GENE-DB human TR gene sequences so that V and J genes could be assigned. In a later analysis, CDR3 sequences and most-parsimonious VDJ recombination scenarios were assigned using the TCRdist pipeline. In a later analysis, every TCR beta chain was defined by the combination of its CDR3 amino acid sequence and its V-gene family, and reads without a unique V-gene family were dropped. As a way to deal with suspected cross-contamination and a sequencing artifact, a later analysis dropped under 600 nucleotide sequences that were highly shared and had low generation probability. A later analysis calculated a clonal expansion index for each public chain from normalized within-repertoire ranks of inferred template counts. In a later analysis, generation probabilities were computed with a VDJ recombination model fitted to out-of-frame rearrangements, and the resulting probabilities were checked against IGoR. In a later analysis, TCR-TCR, TCR-HLA and TCR-CMV co-occurrence was scored with hypergeometric tests, and a repertoire-size bias correction was applied to TCR pairs. In a later analysis, false discovery rates were estimated by permuting HLA or CMV assignments 20 times. In a later analysis, co-occurring TCRs were grouped using DBSCAN, and TCRdist sequence similarity was added for clustering within HLA-allele-positive subsets. Repertoires with fewer than 30,000 or more than 120,000 public chains, plus five repertoires with anomalous nucleotide sharing, were excluded from co-occurrence clustering. In TCRdb, the immuneACCESS table is reduced to in-frame sequences with V and J assigned. These tables do not hold every clone; where another copy was compared, an unresolved V gene accounts for under half, and the others remain unexplained. The D gene and trimming were derived from the DNA, and the V and J assignments and clone size from that table. This sample holds 110,000 to 150,000 clones; about four fifths were observed only once. The top ten clones comprise 3.2% of the sample.

The paper as a whole reports these results and caveats: Immune exposure information for the cohort was limited to CMV serostatus. In vitro tests confirmed that three of the cytomegalovirus-associated TCR beta chains recognize cytomegalovirus antigens. When HLA alleles, especially DR and DQ, strongly co-occurred, attributing TCR associations to individual alleles was difficult. Several of the top co-occurrence clusters appeared to be linked to parvovirus B19, influenza, CMV and Epstein-Barr virus, according to a later analysis. According to the authors, the approach could potentially be generalized to other disease states and immunological phenotypes. In an earlier analysis of about 600 of the donors, most TCR beta V segments appeared in productive rearrangements about 90% or about 30% of the time, broadly matching IMGT annotations. The cohort was sequenced for TCR beta chains only, and without alpha or paired-chain data the features that could be detected were limited. Most CMV-associated TCR beta chains appeared to be HLA-restricted in a later analysis, and the HLA associations seemed to be driven largely by CMV exposure. Some IMGT-functional V segments, including TRBV6-2 and TRBV6-3, could not be told apart with the 87-base-pair reads, so those segments were excluded. Correlated functional status among segregating V segments might be attributable to linkage disequilibrium, but an unknown experimental factor could not be ruled out. Most TCR sequences were seen in very few donors, while some public TCRs were found in many individuals. Compared with equally common non-associated chains, HLA-associated TCR beta chains in a later analysis were more clonally expanded and had lower generation probabilities. HLA typing was unavailable for some donors at each locus, so association tests used only the typed subset. Roughly uniform sequencing depth across donors was assumed in presence/absence analyses, although this assumption may not hold. A later analysis associated roughly 17,000 TCR beta sequences with specific HLA alleles at a false discovery rate of 0.05. An association between a missense DCLRE1C variant and V-gene and J-gene trimming of TCR beta chains was found in a later genetic analysis and replicated in an independent cohort. In a later genetic analysis, fewer N-insertions in productive TCRs were reported among donors in an Asian-associated ancestry cluster than the roughly 700-donor mean. The classifier was reported to diagnose cytomegalovirus status with high specificity and sensitivity in both the original cohort and the validation cohort. In a later analysis, the rate of TCR association differed among HLA loci, with DRB1 alleles having the most associated TCRs and HLA-C alleles having the fewest. A cluster of highly shared sequence variants was judged likely to be a technical artifact of the sequencing pipeline. A further reported finding was that TCR beta sequences accurately predicted the HLA-A and HLA-B alleles for most subjects in the first cohort. The study gave a list of some 150 TCR beta chains associated with cytomegalovirus. Because counts were too low, about 15 rarely observed V segments, including chromosome 9 orphons, were left out of the earlier analysis of 587 of the donors.

The cohort comprised 670 or so healthy bone marrow donors. All cohort members were sampled while nominally healthy, although unrecorded immune exposures were likely present. The donor tested CMV seropositive, placing the donor among the 290 or so seropositive members of the cohort. A peripheral blood sample was provided by each donor, and peripheral blood mononuclear cells were used for TCR beta sequencing. The Qiagen DNeasy Blood Extraction Kit was used to extract genomic DNA from the blood cell samples. This clone was seen a few times. Which antigen it targets is not known. No much larger clone exists at a distance of one base, and base qualities are not known.

This receptor was taken from a man younger than 35 in good health and CMV-seropositive. The sequenced sample consisted of PBMCs. The rearrangement combines TRBV4-1 with TRBJ2-1, and 14 junctional nucleotides match TRBD2. CDR3 protein: CASSQVPPGLAGEDEQFF. DNA sequence: TGCGCCAGCAGCCAAGTTCCCCCGGGACTAGCGGGAGAGGATGAGCAGTTCTTC.